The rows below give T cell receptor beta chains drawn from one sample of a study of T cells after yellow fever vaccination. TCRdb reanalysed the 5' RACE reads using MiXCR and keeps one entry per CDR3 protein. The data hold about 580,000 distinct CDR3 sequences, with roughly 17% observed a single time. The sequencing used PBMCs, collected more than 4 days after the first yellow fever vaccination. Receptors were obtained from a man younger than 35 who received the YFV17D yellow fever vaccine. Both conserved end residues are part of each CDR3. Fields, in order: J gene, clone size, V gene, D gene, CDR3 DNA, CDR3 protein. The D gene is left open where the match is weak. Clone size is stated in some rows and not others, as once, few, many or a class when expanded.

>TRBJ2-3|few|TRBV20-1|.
TGCAGTGCTAGAGTTTGGAGGGATCGCACAGATACGCAGTATTTT
CSARVWRDRTDTQYF
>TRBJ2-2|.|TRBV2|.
TGTGCCAGCATCCCAGGGTTATTGAGCGGGGAGCTGTTTTTT
CASIPGLLSGELFF
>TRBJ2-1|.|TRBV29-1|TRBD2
TGCAGCGTTGTACTAGCGGGGGGTGAGCAGTTCTTC
CSVVLAGGEQFF
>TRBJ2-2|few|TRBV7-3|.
TGTGCCAGCGGTGGGGGCTATACCGGGGAGCTGTTTTTT
CASGGGYTGELFF
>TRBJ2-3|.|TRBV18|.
TGTGCCAGCTCACCCCAAGGGACGGATACGCAGTATTTT
CASSPQGTDTQYF
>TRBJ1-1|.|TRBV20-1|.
TGCAGTGCTAGAGATCTTAAATATGGGAACACTGAAGCTTTCTTT
CSARDLKYGNTEAFF
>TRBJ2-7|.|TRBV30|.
TGTGCCTGGACCGCTGTTGGGAGGGGGAACTACGAGCAGTACTTC
CAWTAVGRGNYEQYF
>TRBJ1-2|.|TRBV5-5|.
TGTGCCAGCACCGGGACTCCAGGCTATGGCTACACCTTC
CASTGTPGYGYTF
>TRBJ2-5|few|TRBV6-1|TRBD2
TGTGCCAGCAGGGGAACTAGCGGGGGTAACCAAGAGACCCAGTACTTC
CASRGTSGGNQETQYF
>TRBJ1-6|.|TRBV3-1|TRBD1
TGTGCCAGCAGCCAAGATGGAGGGGACAGACTATTT
CASSQDGGDRLF
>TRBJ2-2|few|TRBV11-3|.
TGTGCCAGCAGCACCTTGAATGAGGGGGGCCGTACCGGGGAGCTGTTTTTT
CASSTLNEGGRTGELFF
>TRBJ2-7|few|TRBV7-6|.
TGTGCCAGCAGCTTAGGGCACCCCTACGAGCAGTACTTC
CASSLGHPYEQYF
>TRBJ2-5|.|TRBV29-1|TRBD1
TGCAGCGCTGGACAGGGGGCTCGACAGACCCAGTACTTC
CSAGQGARQTQYF
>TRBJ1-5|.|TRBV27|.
TGTGCCAGCAGTCCCCATCTGGGGCCCCAGCATTTT
CASSPHLGPQHF
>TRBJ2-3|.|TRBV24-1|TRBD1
TGTGCCACCAGTGATCCTGGACAGGGGGCGGCAGATACGCAGTATTTT
CATSDPGQGAADTQYF
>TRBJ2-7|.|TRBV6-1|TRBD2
TGTGCCAGCGGACGACCAGGGACTAGCGGCGAGCAGTACTTC
CASGRPGTSGEQYF
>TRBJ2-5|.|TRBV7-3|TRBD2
TGTGCCAGCAGTCCGGGGGGGGCCCGGACCCAGTACTTC
CASSPGGARTQYF
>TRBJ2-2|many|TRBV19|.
TGTGCCAGTAGTATAGACTGGACCGGGGAGCTGTTTTTT
CASSIDWTGELFF
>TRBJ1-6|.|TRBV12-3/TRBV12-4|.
TGTGCCAGCAGTTCGGGGCAGCTCTATAATTCACCCCTCCACTTT
CASSSGQLYNSPLHF
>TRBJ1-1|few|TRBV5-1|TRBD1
TGCGCCAGCAGCGTGGAAACAGGGGCGAGCACTGAAGCTTTCTTT
CASSVETGASTEAFF
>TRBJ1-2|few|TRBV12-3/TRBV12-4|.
TGTGCCAGCAGTATAGCAGGGGCCTATGGCTACACCTTC
CASSIAGAYGYTF
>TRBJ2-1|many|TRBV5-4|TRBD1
TGTGCCAGCAGCTGGTACGGACAGGGTATCCCGTTCTTC
CASSWYGQGIPFF
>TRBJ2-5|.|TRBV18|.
TGTGCCAGCTCACCTATGGCCGTCGGGGGCCACTTAGAGACCCAGTACTTC
CASSPMAVGGHLETQYF
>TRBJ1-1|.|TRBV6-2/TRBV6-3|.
TGTGCCAGCAGCCGCCGGCAGGGTTTTACGTCTTTCTTT
CASSRRQGFTSFF
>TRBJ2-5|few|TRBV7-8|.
TGTGCCAGCAGCTCCAGGGGGGACCTTATAGAGACCCAGTACTTC
CASSSRGDLIETQYF
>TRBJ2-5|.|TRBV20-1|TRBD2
TGCAGTGCTAGGAAACTAGCGGGGGACCAAGAGACCCAGTACTTC
CSARKLAGDQETQYF
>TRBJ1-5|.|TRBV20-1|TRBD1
TGCAGTGCTTGGGACAGGGATCTGCCCCAGCATTTT
CSAWDRDLPQHF
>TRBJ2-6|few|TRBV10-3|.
TGTGCCATCAGTGCTCTTGGGGGCATGACTGGGGCCAACGTCCTGACTTTC
CAISALGGMTGANVLTF
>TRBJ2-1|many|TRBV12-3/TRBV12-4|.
TGTGCCAGCAATTCCCTGGGGGGACACAATGAGCAGTTCTTC
CASNSLGGHNEQFF
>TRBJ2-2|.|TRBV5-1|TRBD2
TGCGCCAGCAGCTTGAAAGCGGGGACCGCGTCCACCGGGGAGCTGTTTTTT
CASSLKAGTASTGELFF
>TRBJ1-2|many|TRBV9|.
TGTGCCAGCAGCAGCACCACAAGGGACGGCTACACCTTC
CASSSTTRDGYTF
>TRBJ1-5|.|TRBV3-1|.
TGTGCCAGCAGCCAAGGGGGACACCCCAATCAGCCCCAGCATTTT
CASSQGGHPNQPQHF
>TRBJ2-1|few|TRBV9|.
TGTGCCAGCAGTTTTGTTCAGTGGGCGGATAAGCAGTTCTTC
CASSFVQWADKQFF
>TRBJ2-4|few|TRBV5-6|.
TGTGCCAGCATGTTGGGAAAAGCCAAAAACATTCAGTACTTC
CASMLGKAKNIQYF
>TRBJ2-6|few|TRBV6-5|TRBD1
TGTGCCAGCAGTTACTCGGGACAGGGGGGAAGTGGGGCCAACGTCCTGACTTTC
CASSYSGQGGSGANVLTF
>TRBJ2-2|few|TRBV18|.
TGTGCCAGCTCACCAGACGAGGGATGGAACACCGGGGAGCTGTTTTTT
CASSPDEGWNTGELFF
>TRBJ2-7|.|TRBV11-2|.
TGTGCCAGCAGCGTCGGAAGGGGGTACGAGCAGTACTTC
CASSVGRGYEQYF
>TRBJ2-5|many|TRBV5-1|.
TGCGCCAGCAGCTTACAAGAGACCCAGTACTTC
CASSLQETQYF